Following are 21 T cell receptor beta chains from one sample sequenced in a study of PD-1 blockade in classical Hodgkin lymphoma. Each patient experienced a relapse that followed autologous stem cell transplantation, and brentuximab vedotin exposure varied. Libraries were prepared by immunoSEQ multiplex PCR; TCRdb keeps only in-frame clonotypes and omits some of them. The table records about 41,000 clones, around three quarters of them present only once. This sample comprised peripheral blood mononuclear cells (PBMCs), obtained at baseline. The receptors here all came from a human donor with classical Hodgkin lymphoma.

This rearrangement joins TRBV30 to TRBJ2-7; D remains ambiguous. Trimming took 5 bases from V and 3 from J, leaving 11 bases between them. CDR1 GTSNPN and CDR2 SVGIG come from the germline V gene (reference sequence). The CDR3 is made up of 12 amino acids. The CDR3 DNA reads as TGTGCCTGGGGTAAGGTCAGCTACGAGCAGTACTTC. Protein product: CAWGKVSYEQYF.

The chain joins TRBV5-1 to TRBJ2-1, with no clear D. Trimming took off 1 base at V and 7 bases at J, with 3 bases between the two ends. CDR3 length: 11 residues. Looked up from germline, CDR1 is SGHRS and CDR2 is YFSETQ. The CDR3 protein is CASSLRNEQFF. The DNA of the CDR3 is TGCGCCAGCAGCTTGAGGAATGAGCAGTTCTTC.

J is TRBJ2-7 and V is TRBV28; 9 nucleotides match TRBD1. The CDR3 is 13 residues long. CDR1 is MDHEN, CDR2 SYDVKM, per germline. Unmatched junction bases numbered 4, after V lost 6 bases and J lost 4 bases. CDR3 coding DNA: TGTGCCAGCAGAGGGACAGGGAGTTACGAGCAGTACTTC. It encodes CASRGTGSYEQYF.

V is TRBV30 and J is TRBJ2-7, with a possible D match to TRBD1 (6 bases). Germline assignment: CDR1 GTSNPN and CDR2 SVGIG (reference sequence). The CDR3 is 16 amino acids. V lost 2 bases and J lost 1, with 18 bases in between. CDR3 sequence: CAWSPLGGAPSYEQYF. The CDR3 region has the DNA TGTGCCTGGAGTCCCCTAGGGGGTGCACCGTCCTACGAGCAGTACTTC.

This clone was recorded only once. V usage is TRBV18 and J usage is TRBJ2-1; no clear D gene. V lost 3 bases, J lost 1 base, and 10 bases lay in between. CDR1 KGHSH and CDR2 LQKENI come from the germline V gene. There are 15 residues in the CDR3. This chain's CDR3 is CASSPLLGSYNEQFF. In nucleotides, the CDR3 is TGTGCCAGCTCACCTCTATTGGGTTCCTACAATGAGCAGTTCTTC.

This sequence joins TRBV18 and TRBJ1-2; D is perhaps TRBD1 (5 bases). CDR3 size: 17 residues. V lost 2 bases to trimming and J lost 2 bases, with 18 bases between them. From germline, CDR1 is KGHSH and CDR2 LQKENI. The CDR3: CASSPIPPHGGNYGYTF. The CDR3 DNA sequence: TGTGCCAGCTCACCAATCCCCCCCCATGGGGGAAACTATGGCTACACCTTC.

In its sample, this clone is medium-sized. This chain links TRBV5-4 with TRBJ2-5, with 8 bases matching TRBD1. The V gene's germline CDR1 is SGHNT and CDR2 YYREEE (reference sequence). Trimming cost V 4 bases and J 4 bases; bases outside gene matches: 6. The CDR3 is 14 amino acids. DNA of the CDR3: TGTGCCAGCAGCGCCGACAGGGGCGGAGAGACCCAGTACTTC. This gives the protein CASSADRGGETQYF.

A single count supports this clone. The chain couples TRBV6-5 to TRBJ2-3; TRBD2 matches 9 bases. The CDR3 has 15 residues. Per germline, CDR1 MNHEY and CDR2 SVGAGI. V trimming: 4 bases; J trimming: 3 bases; junction bases outside the gene matches: 5. In nucleotides, the CDR3 is TGTGCCAGCAGTTCTCCGGGACTAGCAACAGATACGCAGTATTTT. As protein: CASSSPGLATDTQYF.

In the case of this clone: The junction and the germline gene differ at one end; a read error may be behind it. This rearrangement joins TRBV6-5 to TRBJ2-1, with D unclear. This CDR3 is built from 14 residues. CDR1 and CDR2 from the germline V gene are MNHEY and SVGAGI. DNA of the CDR3: TGTGCCAGCAGTTACTCGAGTATTGAGTTTGAGCGGTTCTTC. Encoded protein: CASSYSSIEFERFF.

CDR3 bases: TGTGCCAGCCGCCGCCAAGGGGGCGAAACAGATACGCAGTATTTT. It specifies CASRRQGGETDTQYF. This chain joins TRBV13 and TRBJ2-3, with 7 bases matching TRBD1. Looked up from germline, CDR1 is PRHDT and CDR2 is FYEKMQ (reference sequence). This CDR3 contains 15 residues. V dropped 8 bases and J dropped 3; count of bases not matched to a gene: 11.

This chain joins TRBV28 and TRBJ2-1; D not resolved. The length of the CDR3 is 15 residues. The V end lost 5 bases, the J end lost 1 base, and 12 bases lay between the germline ends. Looked up from germline, CDR1 is MDHEN and CDR2 is SYDVKM. The CDR3 nucleotides are TGTGCCAGCAGTCGAATATGGGGTTCCTACAATGAGCAGTTCTTC. Encoded protein: CASSRIWGSYNEQFF.

CDR3 sequence (DNA): TGTGCCAGCAGAGCCGGGACCCTCTCCACCGGGGAGCTGTTTTTT. The encoded protein is CASRAGTLSTGELFF. The chain uses TRBV6-6 and TRBJ2-2; TRBD1 or TRBD2 may be the D gene (5 bases each). This CDR3 region has 15 residues. Trimming pared 6 bases from V and 4 bases from J, leaving 15 bases between. CDR1 and CDR2 from the germline V gene are MNHNY and SVGAGI (reference sequence).

The V gene is TRBV6-5, the J gene TRBJ1-1; no clear D gene. From germline, CDR1 is MNHEY and CDR2 SVGAGI. The CDR3 is made up of 14 amino acids. The V end lost 5 bases, the J end lost 3 bases, and 13 bases lay between the germline ends. The CDR3 bases are TGTGCCAGCAGTAACCTGGGAAGGGACACTGAAGCTTTCTTT. This codes for CASSNLGRDTEAFF.

The V gene is TRBV30, the J gene TRBJ2-1, with 15 bases identical to TRBD2. Germline trimming cut 2 bases from V and 8 bases from J; bases unmatched to any gene: 7. Germline CDR1 and CDR2: GTSNPN and SVGIG (reference sequence). The CDR3 spans 16 residues. This CDR3 reads CAWSRGLAGGRDEQFF. DNA for the CDR3: TGTGCCTGGAGTAGGGGACTAGCGGGAGGTCGGGATGAGCAGTTCTTC. Full variable domain (missing parts from reference TRBV30 and TRBJ2-1): SQTIHQWPATLVQPVGSPLSLECTVEGTSNPNLYWYRQAAGRGLQLLFYSVGIGQISSEVPQNLSASRPQDRQFILSSKKLLLSDSGFYLCAWSRGLAGGRDEQFFGPGTRLTVL.

The genes are TRBV30 and TRBJ1-5; tentative D call: TRBD1 (5 bases). Germline CDR1 reads GTSNPN; CDR2 reads SVGIG (reference sequence). The CDR3 covers 15 residues. Trimming removed 0 bases at V and 3 bases at J, with 12 bases between. CDR3 sequence (DNA): TGTGCCTGGAGTGTATCGTCGGGGCCCAATCAGCCCCAGCATTTT. It codes for CAWSVSSGPNQPQHF.

The chain has TRBV5-1 and TRBJ1-2; possibly TRBD1 for D (5 bases). The V end was cut by 0 bases, the J end by 7 bases, with 10 bases between. CDR3 length equals 13 residues. The germline V gene encodes CDR1 SGHRS and CDR2 YFSETQ. CDR3 in DNA: TGCGCCAGCAGCTTGGGCCAGCAGGGTGGCTACACCTTC. Encoded protein: CASSLGQQGGYTF.

This sequence joins TRBV6-6 and TRBJ2-7; no definite D call. This CDR3 is built from 13 residues. The germline V and J ends were trimmed by 0 bases and 4 bases, with 7 bases remaining between them. The germline CDR1 and CDR2 sequences are MNHNY and SVGAGI (reference sequence). DNA for the CDR3: TGTGCCAGCAGTTACTCGGCCGAGTACGAGCAGTACTTC. This sequence encodes CASSYSAEYEQYF.

The chain links TRBV27 to TRBJ2-7; TRBD1 matches 7 bases. V gave up 6 bases and J gave up 2 bases; unmatched junction bases: 10. This CDR3 is built from 15 residues. Germline CDR1 MNHEY, CDR2 SMNVEV (reference sequence). CDR3 sequence reads: CASSRLGTETYEQYF. DNA of the CDR3: TGTGCCAGCAGCCGGTTGGGGACAGAGACCTACGAGCAGTACTTC.

V and J are TRBV19 and TRBJ2-2; 9 nucleotides agree with TRBD2. The J segment lost 7 bases and the V segment lost 5 bases, leaving 11 bases of the junction unmatched. CDR3 length: 16 amino acids. Per germline, CDR1 LNHDA and CDR2 SQIVND (reference sequence). CDR3 sequence (DNA): TGTGCCAGTAGTGAACCGGGACTAGCTATGGGCGGGGAGCTGTTTTTT. Amino acid sequence: CASSEPGLAMGGELFF.

This sequence joins TRBV6-5 and TRBJ1-2; D call uncertain. In germline, CDR1 is MNHEY, CDR2 SVGAGI. CDR3 length equals 14 residues. V was trimmed by 5 bases and J by 4 bases, leaving 14 bases between them. Here the CDR3 DNA reads TGTGCCAGCAGTCCAACCGGCCCAGTCTATGGCTACACCTTC. This codes for CASSPTGPVYGYTF.

The J gene is TRBJ1-5, the V gene TRBV6-5; 7 bases match TRBD1. Trimming cost V 5 bases and J 7 bases; bases outside gene matches: 5. CDR1 and CDR2 from the germline V gene are MNHEY and SVGAGI. CDR3 size: 13 residues. The CDR3 sequence is CASSPTGRQPQHF. The CDR3 nucleotides read TGTGCCAGCAGTCCGACAGGGAGACAGCCCCAGCATTTT.